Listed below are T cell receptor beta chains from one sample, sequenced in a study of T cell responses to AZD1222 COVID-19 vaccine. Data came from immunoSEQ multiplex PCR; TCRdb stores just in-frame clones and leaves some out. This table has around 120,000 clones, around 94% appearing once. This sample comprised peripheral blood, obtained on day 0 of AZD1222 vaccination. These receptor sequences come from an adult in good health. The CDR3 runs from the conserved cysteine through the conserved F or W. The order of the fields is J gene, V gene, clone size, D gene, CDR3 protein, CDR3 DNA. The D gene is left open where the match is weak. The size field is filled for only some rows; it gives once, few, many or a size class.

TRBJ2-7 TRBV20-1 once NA CSLGRSYEQYF TGCAGTCTGGGGCGTTCCTACGAGCAGTACTTC
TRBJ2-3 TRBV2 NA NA CASRRGNGRFGDTQYF TGTGCCAGCAGGAGGGGGAACGGGAGGTTCGGGGATACGCAGTATTTT
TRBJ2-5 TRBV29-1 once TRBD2 CSVGPSGSWETQYF TGCAGCGTTGGGCCTAGCGGGAGTTGGGAGACCCAGTACTTC
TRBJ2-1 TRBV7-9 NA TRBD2 CASRTGLAGVAGGDEQFF TGTGCCAGCAGAACGGGACTAGCGGGAGTTGCGGGCGGGGATGAGCAGTTCTTC
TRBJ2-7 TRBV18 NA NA CASSPVRSNYEQYF TGTGCCAGCTCACCGGTGCGGTCTAACTACGAGCAGTACTTC
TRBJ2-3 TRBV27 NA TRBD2 CASSLRSTSGTTDTQYF TGTGCCAGCAGTTTAAGATCGACTAGCGGGACAACTGATACGCAGTATTTT
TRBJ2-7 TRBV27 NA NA CASSPARDLSYEQYF TGTGCCAGCAGTCCGGCGCGGGACCTATCCTACGAGCAGTACTTC
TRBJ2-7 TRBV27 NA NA CASSLSPSYYEQYF TGTGCCAGCAGTTTATCTCCCTCCTACTACGAGCAGTACTTC
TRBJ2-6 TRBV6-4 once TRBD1 CASSEQGGSGANVLTF TGTGCCAGCAGTGAACAGGGGGGATCTGGGGCCAACGTCCTGACTTTC
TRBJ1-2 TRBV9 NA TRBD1 CASSAGDRGGYTF TGTGCCAGCAGCGCAGGGGACAGGGGCGGCTACACCTTC
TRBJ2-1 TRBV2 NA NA CASLLQATGKIF TGTGCCAGCCTACTTCAGGCAACAGGGAAGATCTTC
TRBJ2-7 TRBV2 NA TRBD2 CASSVVSGRPRPQSSYEQYF TGTGCCAGCAGTGTAGTTAGCGGGAGGCCCCGACCCCAAAGCTCCTACGAGCAGTACTTC
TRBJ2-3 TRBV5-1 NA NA CASSLVGMKGDTQYF TGCGCCAGCAGCTTGGTTGGGATGAAGGGGGATACGCAGTATTTT
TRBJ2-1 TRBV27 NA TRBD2 CASSLLGSGRLDEQFF TGTGCCAGCAGTTTATTAGGGAGCGGGAGACTGGATGAGCAGTTCTTC
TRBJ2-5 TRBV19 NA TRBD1 CASLGQGTQETQYF TGTGCCAGCCTTGGACAGGGGACGCAAGAGACCCAGTACTTC
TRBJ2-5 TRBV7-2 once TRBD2 CASSPSGIGTQYF TGTGCCAGCAGCCCGAGCGGGATTGGGACCCAGTACTTC
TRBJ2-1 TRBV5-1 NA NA CASSLFGNEQFF TGCGCCAGCAGCTTGTTCGGCAATGAGCAGTTCTTC
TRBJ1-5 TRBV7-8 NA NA CASSLAPVWGNQPQHF TGTGCCAGCAGCTTAGCTCCGGTCTGGGGCAATCAGCCCCAGCATTTT
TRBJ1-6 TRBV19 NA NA CASIGDRTGSPLHF TGTGCCAGTATAGGAGACAGGACGGGATCACCCCTCCACTTT
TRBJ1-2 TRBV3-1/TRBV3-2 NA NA CASSQGSPNYGYTF TGTGCCAGCAGCCAAGGTTCCCCTAACTATGGCTACACCTTC
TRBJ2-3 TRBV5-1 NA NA CASSLLQGGTDTQYF TGCGCCAGCAGCTTATTACAGGGAGGCACAGATACGCAGTATTTT
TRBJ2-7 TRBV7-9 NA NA CASSLEGSMSYEQYF TGTGCCAGCAGCTTGGAGGGATCTATGTCCTACGAGCAGTACTTC
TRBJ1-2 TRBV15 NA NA CATSRGGVGGYTF TGTGCCACCAGCAGAGGGGGAGTGGGTGGCTACACCTTC
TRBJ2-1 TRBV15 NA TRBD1 CATSRVDRGRRGEQFF TGTGCCACCAGCAGAGTGGACAGGGGGCGACGGGGTGAGCAGTTCTTC
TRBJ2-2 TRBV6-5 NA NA CASRHHTGELFF TGTGCCAGCAGGCACCATACTGGGGAGCTGTTTTTT
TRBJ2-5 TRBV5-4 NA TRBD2 CASSLGAGLQETQYF TGTGCCAGCAGCTTGGGAGCGGGACTCCAAGAGACCCAGTACTTC